The clone carrying this TCR beta chain appeared a few times. The antigen remains unidentified. The data are from a study of T cell repertoires in cytomegalovirus infection. Study-level background: Based on public TCR beta signatures, there were indications of CMV infection and of a matching HLA type. Findings and limits, study-wide: Predominance within the ex vivo response was attributable to HLA-C-restricted CMV-specific TCR beta clonotypes.

The CDR3 runs 15 residues. The V and J ends lost 3 bases and 0 bases respectively, with 9 bases between them. Germline CDR1 is KGHSH and CDR2 is LQKENI. TCRdb re-derived calls from the reads in MiXCR, one entry per CDR3 protein. The sample holds fewer than 200,000 distinct CDR3 sequences, around 15% seen once. The rearrangement uses TRBV18 and TRBJ1-5; D is perhaps TRBD1 (5 bases). Sample: PBMCs. The TCR originated in a human donor in good health (CMV status not recorded). Some clones in this sample may be carry-over from other donors' samples. The CDR3 region is CASSPSGSSNQPQHF. CDR3 nucleotide sequence: TGTGCCAGCTCACCCTCAGGGAGTAGCAATCAGCCCCAGCATTTT.